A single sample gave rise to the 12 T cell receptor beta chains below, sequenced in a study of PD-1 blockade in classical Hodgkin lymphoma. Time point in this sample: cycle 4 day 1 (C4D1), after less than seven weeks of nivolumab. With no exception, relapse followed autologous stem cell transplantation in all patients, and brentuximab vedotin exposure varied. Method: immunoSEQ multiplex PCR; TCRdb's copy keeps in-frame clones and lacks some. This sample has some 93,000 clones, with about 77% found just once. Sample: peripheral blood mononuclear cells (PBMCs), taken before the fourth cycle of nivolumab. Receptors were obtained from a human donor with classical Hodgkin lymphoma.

In DNA, the CDR3 is TGTGCCAGCAGCCCACGCAGGGGATGGAATTCACCCCTCCACTTT. Translated, it gives CASSPRRGWNSPLHF. V usage is TRBV28 and J usage is TRBJ1-6, with a possible D match to TRBD1 (6 bases). V was pared by 6 bases and J by 7 bases, with 16 bases between. The germline CDR1 and CDR2 sequences are MDHEN and SYDVKM. The CDR3 is 15 amino acids.

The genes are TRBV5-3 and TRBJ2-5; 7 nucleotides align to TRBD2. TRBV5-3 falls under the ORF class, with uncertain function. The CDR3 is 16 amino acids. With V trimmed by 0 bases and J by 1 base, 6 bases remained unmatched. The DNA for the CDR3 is TGTGCCAGAAGCTTGGACGGGGGGAATGGCCAAGAGACCCAGTACTTC. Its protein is CARSLDGGNGQETQYF.

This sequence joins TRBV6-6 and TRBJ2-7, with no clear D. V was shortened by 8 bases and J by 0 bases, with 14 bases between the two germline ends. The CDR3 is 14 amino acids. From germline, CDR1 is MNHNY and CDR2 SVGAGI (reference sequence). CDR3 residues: CASQQLLSSYEQYF. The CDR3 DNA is TGTGCCAGCCAACAGCTCCTGAGCTCCTACGAGCAGTACTTC.

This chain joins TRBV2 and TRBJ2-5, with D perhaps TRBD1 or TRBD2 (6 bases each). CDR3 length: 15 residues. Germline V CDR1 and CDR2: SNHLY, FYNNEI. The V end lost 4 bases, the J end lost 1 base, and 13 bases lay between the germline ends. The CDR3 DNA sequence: TGTGCCAGCAGTGGTGAGGGGGGCTCCCAAGAGACCCAGTACTTC. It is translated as CASSGEGGSQETQYF.

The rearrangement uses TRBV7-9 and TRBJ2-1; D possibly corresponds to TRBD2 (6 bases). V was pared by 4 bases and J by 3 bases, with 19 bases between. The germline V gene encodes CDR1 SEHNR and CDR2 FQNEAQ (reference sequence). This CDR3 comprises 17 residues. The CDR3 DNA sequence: TGTGCCAGCAGCTCGATGCCTAGCGAGTCTCGCTACAATGAGCAGTTCTTC. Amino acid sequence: CASSSMPSESRYNEQFF. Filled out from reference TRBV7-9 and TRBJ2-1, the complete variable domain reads DTGVSQNPRHKITKRGQNVTFRCDPISEHNRLYWYRQTLGQGPEFLTYFQNEAQLEKSRLLSDRFSAERPKGSFSTLEIQRTEQGDSAMYLCASSSMPSESRYNEQFFGPGTRLTVL.

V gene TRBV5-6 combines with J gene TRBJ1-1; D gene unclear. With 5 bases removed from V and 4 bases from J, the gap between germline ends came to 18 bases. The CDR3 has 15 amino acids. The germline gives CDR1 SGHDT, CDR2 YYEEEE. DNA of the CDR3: TGTGCCAGCAGATATCAAACTGCAGAGGGCACTGAAGCTTTCTTT. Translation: CASRYQTAEGTEAFF.

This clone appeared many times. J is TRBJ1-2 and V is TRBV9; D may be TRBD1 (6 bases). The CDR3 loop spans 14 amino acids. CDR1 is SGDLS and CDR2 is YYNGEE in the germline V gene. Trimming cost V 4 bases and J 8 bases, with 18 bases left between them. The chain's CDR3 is CASSPRWEDRGYTF. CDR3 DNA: TGTGCCAGCAGCCCACGGTGGGAGGACAGAGGCTACACCTTC.

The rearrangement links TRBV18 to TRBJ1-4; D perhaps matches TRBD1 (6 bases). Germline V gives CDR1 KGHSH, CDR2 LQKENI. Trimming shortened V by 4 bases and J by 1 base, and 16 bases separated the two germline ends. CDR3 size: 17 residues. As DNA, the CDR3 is TGTGCCAGCTCACGCGGACCTAGGGGGGGAACTAATGAAAAACTGTTTTTT. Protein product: CASSRGPRGGTNEKLFF.

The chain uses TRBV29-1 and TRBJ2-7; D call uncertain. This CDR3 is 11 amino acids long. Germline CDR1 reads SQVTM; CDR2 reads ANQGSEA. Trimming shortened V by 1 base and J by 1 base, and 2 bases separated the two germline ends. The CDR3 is CSVEVSYEQYF. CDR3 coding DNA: TGCAGCGTTGAAGTTTCCTACGAGCAGTACTTC.

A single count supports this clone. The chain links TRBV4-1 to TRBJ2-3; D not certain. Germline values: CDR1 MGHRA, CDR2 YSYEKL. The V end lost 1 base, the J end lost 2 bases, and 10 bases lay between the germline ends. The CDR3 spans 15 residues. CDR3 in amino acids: CASSQVADLTDTQYF. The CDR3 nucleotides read TGCGCCAGCAGCCAAGTGGCCGACCTCACAGATACGCAGTATTTT.

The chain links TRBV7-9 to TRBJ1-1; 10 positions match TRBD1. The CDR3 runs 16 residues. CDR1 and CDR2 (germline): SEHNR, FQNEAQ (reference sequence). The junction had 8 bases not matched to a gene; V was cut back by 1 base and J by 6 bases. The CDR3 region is CASSLDPGQGFPEAFF. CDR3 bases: TGTGCCAGCAGCTTAGACCCGGGACAGGGGTTCCCTGAAGCTTTCTTT.

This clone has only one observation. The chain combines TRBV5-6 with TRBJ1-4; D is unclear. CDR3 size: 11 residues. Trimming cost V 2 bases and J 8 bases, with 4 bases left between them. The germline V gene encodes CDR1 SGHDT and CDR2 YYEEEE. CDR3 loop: CASSLGEKLFF. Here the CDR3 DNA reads TGTGCCAGCAGCTTAGGGGAAAAACTGTTTTTT.